This TCR beta chain was sequenced in a study of control samples from healthy donors and cancer patients. Repertoires were generated with immunoSEQ multiplex PCR, while TCRdb's copy carries only in-frame clones and drops some. The table includes 100,000 to 150,000 clones, around 90% detected once. The CDR3 runs 14 residues. Germline V gene sequence: CDR1 SNHLY, CDR2 FYNNEI. Trimming pared 7 bases from V and 1 base from J, leaving 11 bases between. Input material: blood. The receptor comes from a man aged 18 to 30 in good health. The rearrangement links TRBV2 to TRBJ1-5; weak D call: TRBD1 (5 bases). This CDR3 reads CASTGIYSNQPQHF. The DNA of the CDR3 is TGTGCCAGCACAGGGATTTACAGCAATCAGCCCCAGCATTTT.